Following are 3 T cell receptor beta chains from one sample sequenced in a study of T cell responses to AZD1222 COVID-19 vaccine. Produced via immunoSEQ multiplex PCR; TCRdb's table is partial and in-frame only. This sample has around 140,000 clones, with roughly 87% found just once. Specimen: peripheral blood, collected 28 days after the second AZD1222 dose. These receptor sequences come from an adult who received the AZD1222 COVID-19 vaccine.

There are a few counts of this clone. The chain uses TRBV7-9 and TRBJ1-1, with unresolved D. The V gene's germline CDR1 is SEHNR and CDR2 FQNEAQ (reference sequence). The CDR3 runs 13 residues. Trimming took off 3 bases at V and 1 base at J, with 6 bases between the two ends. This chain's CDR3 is CASSFKWNTEAFF. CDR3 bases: TGTGCCAGCAGCTTTAAATGGAACACTGAAGCTTTCTTT.

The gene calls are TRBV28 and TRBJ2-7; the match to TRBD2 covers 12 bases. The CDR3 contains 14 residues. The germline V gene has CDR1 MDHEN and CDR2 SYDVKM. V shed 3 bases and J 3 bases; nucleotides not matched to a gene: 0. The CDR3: CASSLGLAGYEQYF. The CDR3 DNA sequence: TGTGCCAGCAGTTTGGGACTAGCGGGCTACGAGCAGTACTTC. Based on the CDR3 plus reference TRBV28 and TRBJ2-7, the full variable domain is DVKVTQSSRYLVKRTGEKVFLECVQDMDHENMFWYRQDPGLGLRLIYFSYDVKMKEKGDIPEGYSVSREKKERFSLILESASTNQTSMYLCASSLGLAGYEQYFGPGTRLTVT.

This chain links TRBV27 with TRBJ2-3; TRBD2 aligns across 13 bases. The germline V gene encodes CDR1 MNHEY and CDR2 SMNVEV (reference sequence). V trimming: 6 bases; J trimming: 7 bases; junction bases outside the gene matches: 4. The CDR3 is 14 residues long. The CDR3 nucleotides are TGTGCCAGCAGCGGACTAGCGGGAGAATATACGCAGTATTTT. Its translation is CASSGLAGEYTQYF.